The clone carrying this T cell receptor (beta chain) was seen repeatedly, ten times or more. Trimming cost V 2 bases and J 0 bases, with 15 bases left between them. CDR1 and CDR2 from the germline V gene are KGHSH and LQKENI. The CDR3 consists of 17 residues. This record comes from a study of human T cells and chemical hapten exposure. About the research overall: Across its 20 to 25 weeks, the study gave patients weekly diphenylcyclopropenone doses to the scalp.

The library tagged each cDNA molecule with unique molecular identifiers. As processed by the authors: A per-sample median of around 91,000 TCRs was observed, with counts ranging from about 23,224 to 690,600. From the RACE reads, TCRdb called clonotypes with MiXCR, one entry per CDR3 protein. The V and J calls were determined by TCRdb, not by the authors. The table includes under 55,000 distinct CDR3 sequences, roughly 10% detected once. Time point reported: patch test 3, about 24 weeks after DPC sensitization. The treatment was: therapeutic diphenylcyclopropenone sensitization with weekly scalp DPC. This clonotype was obtained from a woman aged 40 to 50 with alopecia areata. Some clones in this sample may be carry-over from other donors' samples. The material sequenced was whole blood, taken in connection with sensitization to the hapten diphenylcyclopropenone (DPC). V usage is TRBV18 and J usage is TRBJ2-3, with D hard to call. This chain's CDR3 is CASSPRASSHSTDTQYF. The CDR3 nucleotides are TGTGCCAGCTCACCAAGGGCCTCTTCCCACAGCACAGATACGCAGTATTTT.